This passage covers 3 T cell receptor beta chains from one sample sequenced in a study of identical twins (dated by TCRdb to about 2016). Libraries were made using 5' RACE. Sequenced on an Illumina HiSeq 2000. TCRdb took the public reads, trimmed them with fastp at Q25, ran MiXCR for clone calling and kept in-frame beta chains. Rows matching on CDR3 protein sequence are summarized as one entry with the most common DNA and genes. For this sample the table gives around 240,000 distinct CDR3 sequences, of which roughly 7% were detected only once. Together, the top ten hold around 3.4% of the sample. These data were also reused for a study on yellow fever vaccine responses in identical twins.

The sequenced material came from memory (CD45RO+) T cells sorted from blood. Reading the label with the study, this specimen's cell subset or site is: CD45RO+ enriched T cells. The receptors come from a woman between 18 and 29 years old in good health.

This clonotype was counted many times. V is TRBV20-1 and J is TRBJ2-5; 9 bases line up with TRBD2. CDR3 length: 14 amino acids. Germline V gene lookup returns CDR1 DFQATT and CDR2 SNEGSKA (reference sequence). V gave up 5 bases and J gave up 4 bases; unmatched junction bases: 8. This chain's CDR3 is CSAPVAGAGETQYF. CDR3 nucleotide sequence: TGCAGTGCTCCTGTAGCGGGAGCCGGAGAGACCCAGTACTTC.

This clonotype was observed a few times. This chain joins TRBV11-2 and TRBJ1-4; the D is unclear. V shed 1 base and J shed 8 bases, with 5 bases lying between them. There are 12 residues in the CDR3. CDR1 is SGHAT, CDR2 FQNNGV, per germline. The CDR3 loop is CASSLVEEKLFF. CDR3 bases: TGTGCCAGCAGCTTAGTCGAGGAAAAACTGTTTTTT.

As for this clonotype: No conserved phenylalanine or tryptophan is present at the end of the CDR3, so a read error is the likely explanation. The DNA is omitted, as the CDR3 cannot be located on it reliably, and the CDR3 follows TCRdb's listing. The chain combines TRBV3-1 with TRBJ2-1; TRBD2 reflects the table's D call only, with no check against the DNA. Including both end residues, the CDR3 is 13 amino acids long. The germline CDR1 and CDR2 sequences are LGHDT and YNNKEL (reference sequence). CDR3 amino acids: CASSQLGLAGRIV.